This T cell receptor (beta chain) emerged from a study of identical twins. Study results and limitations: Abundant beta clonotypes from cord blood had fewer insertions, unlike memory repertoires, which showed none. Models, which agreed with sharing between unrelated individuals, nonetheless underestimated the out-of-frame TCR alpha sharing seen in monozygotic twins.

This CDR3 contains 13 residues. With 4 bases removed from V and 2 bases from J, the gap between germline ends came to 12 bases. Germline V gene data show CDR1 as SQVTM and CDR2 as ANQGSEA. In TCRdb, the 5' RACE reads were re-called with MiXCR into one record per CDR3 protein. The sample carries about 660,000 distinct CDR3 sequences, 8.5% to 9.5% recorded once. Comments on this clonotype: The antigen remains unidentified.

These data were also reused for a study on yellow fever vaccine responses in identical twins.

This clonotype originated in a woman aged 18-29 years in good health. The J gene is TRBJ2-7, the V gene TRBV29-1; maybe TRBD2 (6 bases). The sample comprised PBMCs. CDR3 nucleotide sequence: TGCAGCGTTGGGAGGGGCACTACCTACGAGCAGTACTTC. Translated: CSVGRGTTYEQYF.